Presented here are 16 T cell receptor beta chains from one specimen sequenced in a study of B cell selection in AIRE deficiency. Repertoires were generated with immunoSEQ multiplex PCR, while TCRdb's copy carries only in-frame clones and drops some. The sample carries roughly 24,000 clones, approximately 90% recorded once. Regulatory T cells were sorted as CD4+CD25hiCD127low/negative cells. Sequencing input: CD4+CD25+ Tregs sorted from PBMCs. Every receptor here comes from a human donor in good health.

A remark on this clone: A junction end diverges from the germline sequence, so it may reflect a read error. The sample has other DNA sequences that encode this CDR3 too. CDR3 nucleotide sequence: TGCGCCAGCAGCTTAAACGTAGGGCGACTAGCGGGGGAGACCCAGTACTTC. This codes for CASSLNVGRLAGETQYF. The chain carries TRBV7-9 and TRBJ2-5, with 11 bases matching TRBD2. The CDR3 covers 17 residues. CDR1 is SEHNR, CDR2 FQNEAQ, per germline (reference sequence).

The sample holds one count of this clone. This chain links TRBV30 with TRBJ2-3, with D perhaps TRBD2 (6 bases). V was shortened by 4 bases and J by 2 bases, with 7 bases between the two germline ends. This CDR3 comprises 12 residues. Germline V lookup: CDR1 GTSNPN, CDR2 SVGIG (reference sequence). The CDR3 DNA reads as TGTGCCTGGAAGGGACTCACAGATACGCAGTATTTT. This encodes CAWKGLTDTQYF.

This clone is medium-sized. The chain has TRBV19 and TRBJ1-3, with no clear D. V dropped 4 bases and J dropped 4 bases, with 14 bases sitting between them. CDR3 size: 15 residues. CDR1 is LNHDA, CDR2 SQIVND, per germline (reference sequence). This CDR3 reads CASSNGLLRGNTIYF. The CDR3 DNA sequence: TGTGCCAGTAGTAACGGCCTACTGAGAGGAAACACCATATATTTT.

This chain links TRBV5-1 with TRBJ2-6, with TRBD1 matching over 9 bases. Per germline, CDR1 SGHRS and CDR2 YFSETQ. The CDR3 totals 16 residues. Trimming at V came to 3 bases and at J to 3 bases, leaving 4 bases not matched to a gene. The CDR3 DNA reads as TGCGCCAGCAGCTCGGGACAGGGCAATGGGGCCAACGTCCTGACTTTC. This sequence encodes CASSSGQGNGANVLTF.

The rearrangement links TRBV9 to TRBJ2-1; 11 bases match TRBD2. CDR3 length: 15 amino acids. Germline loops: CDR1 SGDLS, CDR2 YYNGEE. V was pared by 1 base and J by 6 bases, with 3 bases of the junction left unmatched. The CDR3 bases are TGTGCCAGCAGCGTATGGGGACTAGCGGTCAATGAGCAGTTCTTC. It codes for CASSVWGLAVNEQFF.

DNA of the CDR3: TGTGCCAGCACACCTCGGGGCAGCTCCTACGAGCAGTACTTC. It yields the protein CASTPRGSSYEQYF. The chain uses TRBV25-1 and TRBJ2-7; D might be TRBD1 or TRBD2, each matching 5 bases. CDR3 size: 14 residues. Germline V gene data show CDR1 as MGHDK and CDR2 as SYGVNS. Trimming shortened V by 7 bases and J by 0 bases, and 13 bases separated the two germline ends.

This clone was found once. The rearrangement joins TRBV13 to TRBJ1-2, with D tentatively TRBD1 (6 bases). This CDR3 has 14 residues. Germline-derived CDR1 and CDR2 are PRHDT and FYEKMQ (reference sequence). The ends were cut back, 2 bases at V and 3 bases at J, with 10 bases in the middle. In nucleotides, the CDR3 is TGTGCCAGCAGCTTAAGAGGGGGGTACTATGGCTACACCTTC. Its translation is CASSLRGGYYGYTF.

This sequence joins TRBV10-2 and TRBJ1-4; the D gene is possibly TRBD1 (5 bases). The CDR3 length is 13 residues. The ends were cut back, 7 bases at V and 7 bases at J, with 13 bases in the middle. Germline V gives CDR1 WSHSY, CDR2 SAAADI. CDR3 sequence reads: CASKALGTEKLFF. The CDR3 nucleotides are TGCGCCAGCAAGGCATTGGGGACTGAAAAACTGTTTTTT.

The CDR3 DNA sequence: TGTGCCTGGAGTGTAATGGCTTTCCAGGATACGCAGTATTTT. Amino acids: CAWSVMAFQDTQYF. This chain joins TRBV30 and TRBJ2-3; no clear D gene. V was trimmed by 0 bases and J by 6 bases, leaving 13 bases between them. Germline CDR1 GTSNPN, CDR2 SVGIG (reference sequence). The CDR3 is 14 amino acids.

This clone was observed once. V and J are TRBV10-3 and TRBJ1-5; 11 nucleotides agree with TRBD1. J was trimmed by 6 bases and V by 3 bases; bases with no gene match: 4. This CDR3 is 15 amino acids long. Germline values: CDR1 ENHRY, CDR2 SYGVKD. The CDR3 loop reads CAISDGQGAFQPQHF. DNA of the CDR3: TGTGCCATCAGTGACGGACAGGGGGCATTTCAGCCCCAGCATTTT.

J is TRBJ1-2 and V is TRBV2; weak D call: TRBD1 (6 bases). The CDR3 is 14 amino acids. V dropped 6 bases and J dropped 3 bases, with 14 bases sitting between them. Per germline, CDR1 SNHLY and CDR2 FYNNEI. In DNA, the CDR3 is TGTGCCAGCAGGCACAGGGCTGCGGACTATGGCTACACCTTC. This encodes CASRHRAADYGYTF.

The chain joins TRBV13 to TRBJ2-1; possibly TRBD1 for D (6 bases). The CDR3 covers 14 residues. Deletions cut 3 bases from V and 4 bases from J, with 10 bases between. Germline CDR1 is PRHDT and CDR2 is FYEKMQ (reference sequence). The CDR3 region has the DNA TGTGCCAGCAGCTTTGGGGGCGGTTACAATGAGCAGTTCTTC. It yields the protein CASSFGGGYNEQFF. Full variable domain (outside the CDR3, taken from reference TRBV13 and TRBJ2-1): AAGVIQSPRHLIKEKRETATLKCYPIPRHDTVYWYQQGPGQDPQFLISFYEKMQSDKGSIPDRFSAQQFSDYHSELNMSSLELGDSALYFCASSFGGGYNEQFFGPGTRLTVL.

V usage is TRBV5-1 and J usage is TRBJ1-3; D is ambiguous. This CDR3 region has 15 residues. The germline CDR1 and CDR2 sequences are SGHRS and YFSETQ. V lost 1 base to trimming and J lost 0 bases, with 8 bases between them. DNA for the CDR3: TGCGCCAGCAGCTTGTCACATGTCTCTGGAAACACCATATATTTT. Translation: CASSLSHVSGNTIYF.

The V call is TRBV18, the J call TRBJ1-1; D might be TRBD1 (5 bases). V gave up 3 bases and J gave up 5 bases, with 10 bases separating them. CDR1 is KGHSH, CDR2 LQKENI, per germline. The CDR3 has 13 residues. The CDR3 DNA follows: TGTGCCAGCTCACCTGACAGCGGGACTGAAGCTTTCTTT. It yields the protein CASSPDSGTEAFF.

The CDR3 loop reads CASGADTQYF. The CDR3 DNA reads TGTGCCAGTGGGGCAGATACGCAGTATTTT. This chain links TRBV9 with TRBJ2-3; the D is unclear. Germline CDR1 and CDR2: SGDLS and YYNGEE. V gave up 8 bases and J gave up 4 bases, with 5 bases separating them. There are 10 residues in the CDR3.

The rearrangement joins TRBV6-5 to TRBJ2-7, with unresolved D. CDR1 and CDR2 from the germline V gene are MNHEY and SVGAGI. The CDR3 is 12 residues long. V lost 6 bases to trimming and J lost 2 bases, with 8 bases between them. The CDR3 region has the DNA TGTGCCAGCAGAGGAATCACCTACGAGCAGTACTTC. It encodes CASRGITYEQYF.